The 31 T cell receptor beta chains presented below share a single source sample, sequenced in a study of T cells in Graves' hyperthyroidism and ophthalmopathy. Amplification targeted TCR beta CDR3 regions from RNA transcripts. During a first-round RT-PCR of the TCR CDR3, the HTBI primer set was used. TCRdb independently ran MiXCR on the multiplex PCR reads; one entry per CDR3 protein. The repertoire holds about 210,000 distinct CDR3 sequences, 15% to 20% seen once, with approximately 50% in the top ten. The sequencing input was blood. The origin of the receptors is a man aged 45-60 years with Graves' hyperthyroidism.

This clonotype was recorded a few times. This rearrangement joins TRBV4-1 to TRBJ2-3, with TRBD1 matching over 8 bases. CDR3 size: 16 residues. J was trimmed by 5 bases and V by 1 base; bases with no gene match: 8. Germline V gene lookup returns CDR1 MGHRA and CDR2 YSYEKL. CDR3 DNA: TGCGCCAGCAGCCAAGTCGGCAGGGGGCAGGGAGATACGCAGTATTTT. Amino acids: CASSQVGRGQGDTQYF.

The chain is built from TRBV7-9 and TRBJ2-3; 10 bases are shared with TRBD2. Germline lookup yields CDR1 SEHNR and CDR2 FQNEAQ (reference sequence). After removal of 5 bases from V and 3 bases from J, the junction contained 8 bases not matched to a gene. This CDR3 contains 16 residues. The CDR3 region is CASSIPAGGPTDTQYF. In DNA form, the CDR3 reads TGTGCCAGCAGCATACCAGCGGGAGGGCCGACAGATACGCAGTATTTT.

This clonotype appeared a few times. The rearrangement uses TRBV27 and TRBJ2-1, with a tentative D call TRBD2 (6 bases). Between the trimmed V and J ends, which lost 8 bases and 6 bases, there was a span of 14 bases. The CDR3 extends over 13 amino acids. Germline CDR1 reads MNHEY; CDR2 reads SMNVEV (reference sequence). CDR3 sequence (DNA): TGTGCCAGCGGGGAGGTGGGAGGCAATGAGCAGTTCTTC. The encoded protein is CASGEVGGNEQFF.

The chain recombines TRBV20-1 with TRBJ2-1; tentative D call: TRBD1 (6 bases). Germline loops: CDR1 DFQATT, CDR2 SNEGSKA (reference sequence). This CDR3 is 16 amino acids long. The V end lost 0 bases, the J end lost 8 bases, and 20 bases lay between the germline ends. This CDR3 reads CSARDLIGTSRYEQFF. The CDR3 region has the DNA TGCAGTGCTAGAGATTTAATAGGGACAAGCAGGTATGAGCAGTTCTTC.

The rearrangement joins TRBV12-3 or TRBV12-4 to TRBJ2-7, with 10 bases that match TRBD1. The CDR3 loop spans 14 amino acids. The ends lost 8 bases at V and 2 bases at J; junction bases unmatched: 6. For the CDR3, the DNA is TGTGCCAGCGGCGGGACAGGGGAACCCTACGAGCAGTACTTC. Protein product: CASGGTGEPYEQYF.

This clonotype was counted ten times or more. V is TRBV28 and J is TRBJ2-1; 12 positions agree with TRBD2. V lost 6 bases to trimming and J lost 4 bases; unmatched junction nucleotides: 4. Germline V gene lookup returns CDR1 MDHEN and CDR2 SYDVKM. The CDR3 is 15 amino acids. CDR3 coding DNA: TGTGCCAGCAGGGGACTAGCGGGCCTATACAATGAGCAGTTCTTC. Its protein product is CASRGLAGLYNEQFF.

The chain couples TRBV15 to TRBJ2-1; TRBD1 aligns across 7 bases. The CDR3 contains 14 residues. With 8 bases clipped from V and 0 bases from J, the junction kept 4 bases outside the gene matches. Germline V lookup: CDR1 LNHNV, CDR2 YYDKDF (reference sequence). The CDR3 loop is CATRGQFSYNEQFF. DNA of the CDR3: TGTGCCACCCGGGGACAGTTCTCCTACAATGAGCAGTTCTTC.

To note about this clonotype: An end of the junction does not agree with germline; a read error may underlie this. The V gene is TRBV6-1, the J gene TRBJ2-2, with D maybe TRBD2 (6 bases). The CDR3 extends over 16 amino acids. The germline V gene has CDR1 MNHNS and CDR2 SASEGT. CDR3 protein: CAGSEISGANTGELFF. CDR3 DNA sequence: TGTGCCGGCAGTGAAATTAGCGGCGCGAACACCGGGGAGCTGTTTTTT.

This clonotype was seen at least ten times. The chain recombines TRBV20-1 with TRBJ2-3; D remains ambiguous. This CDR3 is 13 amino acids long. Trimming stripped 0 bases from V and 6 bases from J, with 10 bases between. Germline V gene sequence: CDR1 DFQATT, CDR2 SNEGSKA (reference sequence). The CDR3 DNA reads as TGCAGTGCTAGAGATAGTCCCGTGGATACGCAGTATTTT. It encodes CSARDSPVDTQYF.

The chain carries TRBV6-2 or TRBV6-3 and TRBJ2-7, with TRBD2 identical over 14 bases. The end of the DNA aligns better with TRBJ2-1, so the J call may be wrong. Germline V CDR1 and CDR2: MNHEY, SVGEGT. This CDR3 has 15 amino acids. The DNA of the CDR3 is TGTGCCAGCAGTACAGGGACTAGCGGGGGAAATGAGCAGTTCTTC. This gives the protein CASSTGTSGGNEQFF.

This sequence joins TRBV13 and TRBJ2-1; TRBD2 matches at 10 bases. CDR1 is PRHDT, CDR2 FYEKMQ, per germline (reference sequence). This CDR3 is built from 15 residues. The J segment lost 3 bases and the V segment lost 8 bases, leaving 7 bases of the junction unmatched. The CDR3 DNA reads TGTGCCAGCGCTGCGCTAGCGGGGGTCTACAATGAGCAGTTCTTC. Encoded protein: CASAALAGVYNEQFF.

The table lists this clonotype with many counts. The chain recombines TRBV3-1 with TRBJ2-7; D is perhaps TRBD2 (5 bases). The CDR3 extends over 12 amino acids. Germline values: CDR1 LGHDT, CDR2 YNNKEL (reference sequence). The V end was cut by 8 bases, the J end by 6 bases, with 14 bases between. This CDR3 is CASLSPSGEQYF. For the CDR3, the DNA is TGTGCCAGCCTATCACCCAGCGGCGAGCAGTACTTC.

Ten or more counts support this clonotype. The chain recombines TRBV18 with TRBJ1-1; TRBD1 matches 10 bases. J was trimmed by 4 bases and V by 1 base; bases with no gene match: 6. The CDR3 extends over 16 amino acids. Per the germline V gene, CDR1 is KGHSH and CDR2 is LQKENI. CDR3 in amino acids: CASSPQTGGAITEAFF. DNA for the CDR3: TGTGCCAGCTCACCACAGACAGGGGGCGCGATCACTGAAGCTTTCTTT.

This clonotype was counted ten times or more. The rearrangement uses TRBV14 and TRBJ1-1, with D perhaps TRBD1 (5 bases). Trimming removed 1 base at V and 1 base at J, with 10 bases between. The CDR3 length is 15 residues. Germline V gene data show CDR1 as SGHDN and CDR2 as FVKESK. CDR3 protein: CASSQAGRRNTEAFF. The CDR3 DNA is TGTGCCAGCAGCCAAGCGGGACGGCGGAACACTGAAGCTTTCTTT.

For this clonotype: Given a much more abundant clone one base away, this may be a read error. V is TRBV7-9 and J is TRBJ2-3, with D possibly being TRBD1 (6 bases). The CDR3 length is 15 residues. Germline CDR1 reads SEHNR; CDR2 reads FQNEAQ (reference sequence). CDR3: CVSSTGLGDTDTQYF. Written as DNA, the CDR3 is TGTGTCAGCAGCACAGGGTTAGGCGACACAGATACGCAGTATTTT.

In this sample, this clonotype turned up many times. This rearrangement joins TRBV6-2 or TRBV6-3 to TRBJ2-7, with 11 positions matching TRBD2. Germline V gene sequence: CDR1 MNHEY, CDR2 SVGEGT. V gave up 2 bases and J gave up 2 bases; unmatched junction bases: 2. The CDR3 runs to 15 residues. In DNA form, the CDR3 reads TGTGCCAGCAGTTACCTAGCGGGAGGCCCCTACGAGCAGTACTTC. It encodes CASSYLAGGPYEQYF.

This clonotype was recorded many times. The chain links TRBV11-3 to TRBJ2-7; D is undetermined. Germline CDR1 SGHNT, CDR2 YENEEA. V gave up 5 bases and J gave up 8 bases, with 16 bases separating them. This CDR3 has 13 amino acids. The CDR3 bases are TGTGCCAGCAGCAAAGACACATTCTCAAAGCAGTACTTC. Translation: CASSKDTFSKQYF.

This clonotype has more than one count but fewer than ten. J is TRBJ2-3 and V is TRBV5-8; perhaps D is TRBD1 or TRBD2 (5 bases each). Germline V lookup: CDR1 SGHTS, CDR2 YDEGEE. The V end lost 5 bases, the J end lost 0 bases, and 13 bases lay between the germline ends. The CDR3 sequence is 15 residues long. CDR3 region: CASSEDRGSTDTQYF. The CDR3 bases are TGTGCCAGCAGTGAGGATCGGGGCAGCACAGATACGCAGTATTTT. Together with reference TRBV5-8 and TRBJ2-3, the CDR3 gives the full variable domain: EAGVTQSPTHLIKTRGQQATLRCSPISGHTSVYWYQQALGLGLQFLLWYDEGEERNRGNFPPRFSGRQFPNYSSELNVNALELEDSALYLCASSEDRGSTDTQYFGPGTRLTVL.

This clonotype was seen many times. The chain joins TRBV28 to TRBJ2-5; the D gene is possibly TRBD2 (5 bases). The V end was cut by 3 bases, the J end by 5 bases, with 19 bases between. This CDR3 spans 16 amino acids. The germline V gene encodes CDR1 MDHEN and CDR2 SYDVKM. The CDR3 DNA reads TGTGCCAGCAGTTTTTTTAGCGCCTACAGTGGGGAGACCCAGTACTTC. Amino acids: CASSFFSAYSGETQYF.

This clonotype was seen just once. DNA of the CDR3: TGTGCCAGCGGTTTTGGAGTCGGGGAGCAGTTCTTC. The encoded protein is CASGFGVGEQFF. V gene TRBV14 combines with J gene TRBJ2-1; D is ambiguous. The V gene lost 8 bases and the J gene lost 10 bases, with 15 bases spanning the gap. The CDR3 is 12 residues long. Germline CDR1 reads SGHDN; CDR2 reads FVKESK.

This clonotype was detected many times. The gene calls are TRBV28 and TRBJ2-6; no clear D. Germline CDR1 MDHEN, CDR2 SYDVKM. Trimming removed 4 bases at V and 4 bases at J, with 14 bases between. CDR3 size: 16 residues. In DNA, the CDR3 is TGTGCCAGCAGTTCCCCGGGCCTCAGGGGGGCCAACGTCCTGACTTTC. Translated, it gives CASSSPGLRGANVLTF.

This clonotype was recorded a few times. In DNA, the CDR3 is TGTGCCAGCAGTGAAGCGATCGTATCAACTATCTCCTACAATGAGCAGTTCTTC. It is translated as CASSEAIVSTISYNEQFF. V usage is TRBV6-1 and J usage is TRBJ2-1; D uncertain. CDR1 is MNHNS, CDR2 SASEGT, per germline. The CDR3 loop spans 18 amino acids. V lost 0 bases, J lost 0 bases, and 15 bases lay in between.

This clonotype was seen ten or more times. The chain joins TRBV7-9 to TRBJ1-2; D not resolved. V was pared by 5 bases and J by 6 bases, with 13 bases between. Germline V gene lookup returns CDR1 SEHNR and CDR2 FQNEAQ (reference sequence). The CDR3 has 13 amino acids. CDR3 sequence: CASSPTSEDGYTF. The CDR3 DNA follows: TGTGCCAGCAGCCCCACCTCCGAGGATGGCTACACCTTC.

This clonotype was found many times. The V call is TRBV4-2, the J call TRBJ2-3; 13 positions match TRBD2. Unmatched junction bases numbered 1, after V lost 2 bases and J lost 5 bases. This CDR3 has 15 residues. Germline V gene data show CDR1 as LGHNA and CDR2 as YNFKEQ. The CDR3 region has the DNA TGTGCCAGCAGCCAAACTAGCGGGAGGGTAGATACGCAGTATTTT. This encodes CASSQTSGRVDTQYF.

This clonotype was counted between two and nine times. The CDR3, as DNA: TGCGCCAGCAGCCCAGGGCCATGGGAATCTGAAGCTTTCTTT. Amino acids: CASSPGPWESEAFF. The V and J genes are TRBV5-1 and TRBJ1-1; the D gene is possibly TRBD1 (5 bases). This CDR3 has 14 amino acids. CDR1 is SGHRS and CDR2 is YFSETQ in the germline V gene. Trimming pared 4 bases from V and 6 bases from J, leaving 16 bases between.

This clonotype was counted at least ten times. The chain uses TRBV20-1 and TRBJ2-7; D may match TRBD1 or TRBD2 (5 bases each). Germline-derived CDR1 and CDR2 are DFQATT and SNEGSKA (reference sequence). CDR3 length: 12 residues. The germline V and J ends were trimmed by 6 bases and 0 bases, with 9 bases remaining between them. The CDR3 DNA reads as TGCAGTGCAGCGGACAACTCCTACGAGCAGTACTTC. Translation gives CSAADNSYEQYF.

The V gene is TRBV7-9, the J gene TRBJ2-7; D gene ambiguous. V lost 1 base to trimming and J lost 1 base, with 8 bases between them. Germline loops: CDR1 SEHNR, CDR2 FQNEAQ (reference sequence). This CDR3 has 14 residues. The CDR3 DNA is TGTGCCAGCAGCTTAGGGTGGGGTTCCTACGAGCAGTACTTC. Translated: CASSLGWGSYEQYF.

This clonotype occurred many times. V gene TRBV7-6 combines with J gene TRBJ2-5; D is perhaps TRBD1 or TRBD2 (5 bases each). Germline V gives CDR1 SGHVS, CDR2 FNYEAQ. V was cut by 5 bases and J by 3 bases, with 13 bases left in between. The CDR3 sequence is 14 residues long. DNA for the CDR3: TGTGCCAGCAGCGGCCGGGGCTACGAAGAGACCCAGTACTTC. Protein: CASSGRGYEETQYF.

This clonotype was recorded a few times. The V call is TRBV20-1, the J call TRBJ1-3, with 7 bases matching TRBD1. This CDR3 is 13 amino acids long. With V trimmed by 3 bases and J by 8 bases, 7 bases remained unmatched. CDR1 is DFQATT, CDR2 SNEGSKA, per germline (reference sequence). CDR3 sequence (DNA): TGCAGTGCTAGTCCGACAGGGATTGACACCATATATTTT. Translating it yields CSASPTGIDTIYF.

This clonotype was seen at least ten times. The rearrangement uses TRBV7-3 and TRBJ2-3, with TRBD2 matching over 7 bases. Germline lookup yields CDR1 SGHTA and CDR2 FQGTGA. This CDR3 comprises 14 residues. The J segment lost 4 bases and the V segment lost 2 bases, leaving 3 bases of the junction unmatched. CDR3 in amino acids: CASSLAGVPDTQYF. The CDR3 bases are TGTGCCAGCAGCTTAGCGGGAGTCCCAGATACGCAGTATTTT.

The chain couples TRBV6-2 or TRBV6-3 to TRBJ1-5; 10 bases are a match to TRBD1. The CDR3 contains 14 residues. The V and J ends lost 4 bases and 9 bases, in that order; junction bases with no gene match: 6. In germline, CDR1 is MNHEY, CDR2 SVGEGT. The CDR3: CASSWGQGQGPQHF. The CDR3 nucleotides read TGTGCCAGCAGTTGGGGACAGGGGCAAGGGCCCCAGCATTTT.